Detailed here is one T cell receptor (beta chain). The sample belongs to a study of cytomegalovirus exposure and HLA in healthy donors. The PCR had 60 Vbeta and 13 Jbeta primers. Assay: immunoSEQ multiplex PCR; the TCRdb copy retains only in-frame clones and omits some. The sample includes fewer than 250,000 clones, about 80% seen only once; the top ten take approximately 1.8%. The CDR3 sequence is 14 residues long. V was clipped by 6 bases and J by 3 bases, with 13 bases between them. Germline V gene lookup returns CDR1 LNHDA and CDR2 SQIVND (reference sequence). The V gene is TRBV19, the J gene TRBJ2-3; tentatively, D is TRBD1 (6 bases). This clonotype was sampled from a male donor in good health and CMV-seronegative. Sequenced material: PBMCs. CDR3 DNA sequence: TGTGCCAGTAGACTATCAACAGGGACAGATACGCAGTATTTT. Protein: CASRLSTGTDTQYF.